This T cell receptor (beta chain) was identified in a study of cytomegalovirus exposure and HLA in healthy donors. Study background: Early released data comprised around 79 million unique TCRs from HLA-typed donors. The study's findings and limits: CMV serostatus was the sole immune exposure data available. Earlier analysis found most TCR beta V segments productive about 87% or about 30% of the time. Most TCR sequences were rare, but some public TCRs occurred in many donors.

CDR3 length equals 13 residues. Deletions cut 2 bases from V and 7 bases from J, with 11 bases between. Germline V gives CDR1 GTSNPN, CDR2 SVGIG (reference sequence). As to this clone: Its antigen is not identified.

Researchers ran the PCR with 60 Vbeta and 13 Jbeta primers. Data came from immunoSEQ multiplex PCR; TCRdb stores just in-frame clones and leaves some out. Altogether 150,000 to 200,000 clones are present, 65% to 80% being singletons, with the ten largest covering around 7%. The chain recombines TRBV30 with TRBJ1-4, with D possibly matching TRBD1 (6 bases). The sample was PBMCs. The clonotype originates from a woman aged 40 to 49 in good health and CMV-seropositive. CDR3 sequence (DNA): TGTGCCTGGAGTACAGGGTATGGTGAAAAACTGTTTTTT. This encodes CAWSTGYGEKLFF. Drawing the rest from reference TRBV30 and TRBJ1-4, the complete variable domain is SQTIHQWPATLVQPVGSPLSLECTVEGTSNPNLYWYRQAAGRGLQLLFYSVGIGQISSEVPQNLSASRPQDRQFILSSKKLLLSDSGFYLCAWSTGYGEKLFFGSGTQLSVL.